These T cell receptor beta chains were read from a single sample in a study of quantifying T cell responses using KT2 cells. One entry per CDR3 protein results from TCRdb running MiXCR on the UMI-ligation and nested PCR reads. The data contain 60,000 or so distinct CDR3 sequences, roughly an eighth of them singletons. The specimen sequenced was PBMCs spiked with cells of the T cell clone KT2. These receptors were obtained from a human donor. The CDR3 runs from the conserved cysteine through the conserved F or W.

J gene | V gene | CDR3 protein
TRBJ2-5 | TRBV12-3/TRBV12-4 | CASSRSRTRETQYF
TRBJ2-4 | TRBV12-3/TRBV12-4 | CASRPSEGSRNIQYF
TRBJ2-7 | TRBV20-1 | CSARLAGALYEQYF
TRBJ2-1 | TRBV2 | CASSPPEGFNEQFF
TRBJ1-3 | TRBV12-3/TRBV12-4 | CASSLTGINDGNTIYF
TRBJ1-5 | TRBV3-1 | CASSQGYQPQHF
TRBJ1-1 | TRBV18 | CASSRWGADAMNTEAFF
TRBJ2-3 | TRBV20-1 | CSADPQAAADTQYF
TRBJ2-5 | TRBV7-9 | CASSLKRTGPFSAFSQYF
TRBJ2-3 | TRBV7-6 | CASSLGSSGRITDTQYF
TRBJ1-6 | TRBV7-2 | CASANPGENSPLHF
TRBJ2-1 | TRBV9 | CASSVDRVYNEQFF
TRBJ1-1 | TRBV6-1 | CASSEAWGQGGGKAFF
TRBJ1-4 | TRBV6-5 | CASSQPGSNEKLFF
TRBJ1-5 | TRBV2 | CASAGTGLLSQHF
TRBJ2-2 | TRBV18 | CASSQGARPNTGELFF
TRBJ1-4 | TRBV20-1 | CSARVGGENEKLFF
TRBJ2-7 | TRBV6-2/TRBV6-3 | CASSQTGTTSSYEQYF
TRBJ1-4 | TRBV18 | CASSVDRGVWEKLFF
TRBJ2-3 | TRBV6-5 | CASSYLPASGGGDTQYF
TRBJ1-5 | TRBV12-3/TRBV12-4 | CASSLRTANQPQHF
TRBJ2-5 | TRBV5-6 | CAGSYQETQYF
TRBJ2-7 | TRBV12-3/TRBV12-4 | CASAIRDRGSYEQYF
TRBJ2-3 | TRBV7-3 | CASSKLAGADTQYF
TRBJ2-7 | TRBV14 | CASSLRPGRGPYEQYF
TRBJ1-1 | TRBV12-5 | CASGSDKNTEAFF
TRBJ2-3 | TRBV7-8 | CASNHGRILTGEVTDTQYF
TRBJ2-5 | TRBV7-8 | CASTSGGLAIQETQYF
TRBJ2-5 | TRBV27 | CASSLSSGVVTQYF
TRBJ2-3 | TRBV6-1 | CASSEGSSSTDTQYF
TRBJ1-1 | TRBV4-2 | CASSPDSLNTEAFF
TRBJ2-1 | TRBV4-2 | CASSQDVSLDEQFF
TRBJ1-1 | TRBV6-6 | CASHGGQVTEAFF
TRBJ1-6 | TRBV20-1 | CSASISSYNSPLHF
TRBJ1-5 | TRBV5-1 | CASSRDTNQPQHF
TRBJ2-3 | TRBV29-1 | CSGFSGRAIDTQYF
TRBJ2-5 | TRBV7-9 | CASSGETANQETQYF
TRBJ2-1 | TRBV12-3/TRBV12-4 | CASTKLFTSGVSYNEQFF
TRBJ1-2 | TRBV3-1 | CASSQYVGTGTFGYGYTF
TRBJ2-7 | TRBV12-3/TRBV12-4 | CASSRDPFYEQYF
TRBJ2-7 | TRBV24-1 | CATSDPGQGYEQYF
TRBJ1-5 | TRBV10-3 | CAISESADRDLQPQHF
TRBJ1-1 | TRBV7-8 | CASSLSRLAEAFF
TRBJ2-3 | TRBV5-6 | CASSIAGDGIDTQYF
TRBJ2-1 | TRBV19 | CASSIDLDSYNEQFF
TRBJ2-7 | TRBV20-1 | CSARDTFSYEQYF
TRBJ1-2 | TRBV29-1 | CSVVGQGYGYTF
TRBJ1-1 | TRBV14 | CASRLWGNTEAFF
TRBJ2-7 | TRBV6-5 | CASGRGHYEQYF
TRBJ2-7 | TRBV4-1 | CASSQDSLSEQYF
TRBJ2-7 | TRBV7-6 | CASSPLLAGGIYEQYF
TRBJ2-3 | TRBV2 | CASNGVGTDTQYF
TRBJ1-2 | TRBV20-1 | CSARDRTGLDYGYTF